This entry lists 10 T cell receptor beta chains sequenced from one sample in a study of T cell changes during pregnancy in multiple sclerosis. Assay: immunoSEQ multiplex PCR; the TCRdb copy retains only in-frame clones and omits some. This table has 40,000 to 55,000 clones, approximately 92% appearing once. Here the sequenced sample was CD4+ T cells from peripheral blood mononuclear cells, taken in the third trimester of pregnancy. The receptors were gathered from a female donor with multiple sclerosis, enrolled in a pregnancy study.

J is TRBJ1-2 and V is TRBV9, with D unresolved. Trimming took 0 bases from V and 1 from J, leaving 10 bases between them. Germline loops: CDR1 SGDLS, CDR2 YYNGEE. The CDR3 is 15 amino acids. Here the CDR3 DNA reads TGTGCCAGCAGCGTAGGGCGACTGTATAACTATGGCTACACCTTC. Translated, it gives CASSVGRLYNYGYTF. Full variable domain (remainder filled in from reference TRBV9 and TRBJ1-2): DSGVTQTPKHLITATGQRVTLRCSPRSGDLSVYWYQQSLDQGLQFLIQYYNGEERAKGNILERFSAQQFPDLHSELNLSSLELGDSALYFCASSVGRLYNYGYTFGSGTRLTVV.

The genes are TRBV11-2 and TRBJ2-7, with D uncertain. Germline-derived CDR1 and CDR2 are SGHAT and FQNNGV. V shed 5 bases and J shed 3 bases, with 11 bases lying between them. The CDR3 contains 13 residues. CDR3 coding DNA: TGTGCCAGCAGCCCCCTTGGGCGCTACGAGCAGTACTTC. Protein: CASSPLGRYEQYF.

The gene calls are TRBV6-5 and TRBJ1-2; tentatively, D is TRBD1 (5 bases). Germline CDR1 reads MNHEY; CDR2 reads SVGAGI. V was shortened by 2 bases and J by 8 bases, with 15 bases between the two germline ends. The CDR3 totals 14 residues. The CDR3 DNA reads as TGTGCCAGCAGTTACGGTTCAGGGCGGGGAGGCTACACCTTC. Protein product: CASSYGSGRGGYTF.

This sequence joins TRBV6-5 and TRBJ2-5; D ambiguous. V lost 6 bases and J lost 6, with 17 bases in between. The CDR3 runs to 14 residues. The germline gives CDR1 MNHEY, CDR2 SVGAGI. In DNA form, the CDR3 reads TGTGCCAGCAGACGACCGGCCCTAGGCCAGACCCAGTACTTC. Encoded protein: CASRRPALGQTQYF.

The V gene is TRBV5-4, the J gene TRBJ1-1, with 8 bases matching TRBD1. The CDR3 contains 15 residues. Germline CDR1 and CDR2: SGHNT and YYREEE (reference sequence). J was trimmed by 1 base and V by 3 bases; bases with no gene match: 5. CDR3 amino acids: CASSSTGVGNTEAFF. CDR3 coding DNA: TGTGCCAGCAGCTCGACAGGGGTTGGGAACACTGAAGCTTTCTTT.

The genes are TRBV29-1 and TRBJ2-6; 9 bases match TRBD1. The CDR3 is 17 amino acids. Germline V gene sequence: CDR1 SQVTM, CDR2 ANQGSEA. J gave up 1 base and V 6 bases, and 10 bases lay outside the gene matches. The CDR3 sequence: CSVQGALSISGANVLTF. CDR3 nucleotides: TGCAGCGTACAGGGGGCCTTGTCTATTTCTGGGGCCAACGTCCTGACTTTC.

The chain uses TRBV10-3 and TRBJ1-1; 7 bases are a match to TRBD1. The CDR3 contains 16 residues. V shed 4 bases and J 2 bases; nucleotides not matched to a gene: 10. Germline lookup yields CDR1 ENHRY and CDR2 SYGVKD. The CDR3 DNA is TGTGCCATCAGTGCTGTTAGACAGGGTAGTAACACTGAAGCTTTCTTT. The encoded protein is CAISAVRQGSNTEAFF.

CDR3 sequence: CASGGTGVRQLFF. As DNA, the CDR3 is TGTGCCAGTGGCGGGACAGGGGTGAGGCAACTGTTTTTT. The rearrangement links TRBV19 to TRBJ1-4; 10 bases map to TRBD1. V trimming: 8 bases; J trimming: 12 bases; junction bases outside the gene matches: 9. The CDR3 covers 13 residues. Germline CDR1 is LNHDA and CDR2 is SQIVND (reference sequence).

As DNA, the CDR3 is TGCGCCAGCAGCGGAAGGGAGCCGGGACAGTACTTCTATGGCTACACCTTC. Amino acid sequence: CASSGREPGQYFYGYTF. The V call is TRBV4-1, the J call TRBJ1-2, with 7 bases lining up with TRBD1. Germline V gives CDR1 MGHRA, CDR2 YSYEKL. Trimming at V came to 5 bases and at J to 4 bases, leaving 16 bases not matched to a gene. The length of the CDR3 is 17 residues.

V gene TRBV7-8 combines with J gene TRBJ2-5, with 7 bases fitting TRBD1. CDR3 length equals 15 residues. The V segment lost 2 bases and the J segment 2 bases; nucleotides outside the gene matches: 5. Germline values: CDR1 SGHVS, CDR2 FQNEAQ. CDR3 protein: CASSLYGDRQETQYF. The CDR3 DNA reads TGTGCCAGCAGCTTATACGGGGACAGACAAGAGACCCAGTACTTC.